The text below deals with one TCR beta chain. It has no known antigen specificity. Base qualities are not recorded, but no much larger clone differs from it by a single base. This specimen comes from a study of blood T cell repertoires in COVID-19 (dated by TCRdb to 2020 to 2021). Regarding the complete study: Samples from collaborators originated in the United States, Italy and Spain and spanned both the acute and convalescent phases of COVID-19. HLA class I and class II types, where available, came from metadata supplied by the sample provider rather than from assay-based typing. The repertoires were made available in a free public database intended to serve as a resource for research on the immune response to SARS-CoV-2. The dataset comprised deeply sampled blood TCRbeta repertoires from subjects exposed to, actively infected with, or recovered from COVID-19. The material from the prospective study consisted of cDNA or gDNA derived from T cells, B-cell-depleted T cells, or PBMCs. Nearly every sample came with metadata listing a de-identified subject ID, COVID-19 status, age in years and sex. Samples were obtained from the ongoing ImmuneRACE study (first 160 participants) and from approximately 1,200 subjects provided by 6 global collaborators.

Its CDR3 holds 15 amino acids, cysteine through phenylalanine. Only CDR3 DNA remains: 45 bases, in frame from the first base. After removal of 6 bases from V and 0 bases from J, the junction retains 5 bases not matched to a gene. CDR1 and CDR2 (MNHNY, SVGAGI) derive from the germline V gene (reference sequence). The immunoSEQ Assay, a bias-controlled multiplex PCR, was used to amplify TCRbeta CDR3 regions from genomic DNA. As for the original processing: Nucleated cell counts per sample were estimated from amplification of reference gene primers within the assay. Sequence reads were collapsed and filtered to measure the absolute abundance of every unique TCRbeta CDR3 rearrangement. Productive Simpson clonality was computed per sample as the square root of Simpson's diversity index over productive rearrangements. Sourced from immuneACCESS, this table was stored by TCRdb with only in-frame sequences that have V and J called. A share of the clones is absent; for the studies checked, an unresolved V gene accounts for under half, and the remainder has no known explanation. Clonal size and the V and J genes are those of that table, whereas D and trimming came from the DNA. Here the sample has 85,000 or so clones; around 81% occur a single time. The top ten hold about 40% of the sample.

Beyond this particular receptor, the publication reports: How much clinical and demographic metadata was included differed by source and by participant, and the metadata was provided uncurated.

Each collaborating institution followed its own protocols to collect whole blood in K2EDTA tubes. For TCRbeta analysis, collaborators shipped samples in one of three forms: frozen whole blood, isolated PBMCs, or DNA extracted from either of those sample types. This TCR came from an older man with acute or convalescent COVID-19. The chain uses TRBV6-6 and TRBJ2-1, with TRBD2 identical over 7 junction bases. Input material: peripheral blood. CDR3 protein: CASSLAVSSYNEQFF. The sequenced DNA: TGTGCCAGCAGCCTAGCGGTAAGCTCCTACAATGAGCAGTTCTTC.